This TCR beta chain is drawn from a study of cytomegalovirus exposure and HLA in healthy donors. For the study at large: Approximately 85 million unique TCRs from HLA-typed donors were held in an early data release.

In the PCR, 60 Vbeta and 13 Jbeta primers were used. Measured with immunoSEQ multiplex PCR; TCRdb has only the in-frame clones, and not every one. The sample has fewer than 200,000 clones, roughly nine tenths seen once. The sample comprised PBMCs. The TCR sequence derives from a boy younger than 10 in good health and CMV-seronegative.

CDR3 DNA: TGCGCCAGCAGCCAACGCTCCGGGACTGACATGGGAAAACTGTTTTTT. Its translation: CASSQRSGTDMGKLFF. J is TRBJ1-4 and V is TRBV5-1; possible D gene TRBD1, 5 bases. Germline CDR1 SGHRS, CDR2 YFSETQ. The CDR3 is 16 amino acids. V was clipped by 4 bases and J by 10 bases, with 23 bases between them.